This entry features one T cell receptor beta chain sequence. Its antigen is still unknown. Time point in this sample: persistent/refractory GD, antithyroid drugs over 5 years with positive TRAb. From PBMCs, RNA was extracted and then used to make the TCR library. The peripheral blood volume drawn was roughly 8.7 milliliters, and it was collected into EDTA tubes. Combining iRepertoire HTBI primers with Arm-PCR of CDR3 regions, the authors built TCR beta libraries. Authors' analysis steps: Identification across samples found approximately 67 TRBV and about 15 TRBJ segments. TCRdb redid the calling of the multiplex PCR reads with MiXCR, one entry per CDR3 protein. The V and J calls and clone size are TCRdb's, not the authors'. This sample has about 430,000 distinct CDR3 sequences, with roughly a fifth found just once. V lost 5 bases and J 14 bases, leaving 16 bases between the germline ends. This CDR3 comprises 13 residues. The germline V gene encodes CDR1 MNHEY and CDR2 SMNVEV (reference sequence).

This record comes from a study of regulatory T cells in long-lasting Graves disease. Broader study findings: Shared public clonotypes totalled approximately 3,000 in persistent patients, compared with about 960 in new patients. Segments TRBV28, TRBJ1-2 and TRBJ2-5 showed preferential usage in persistent disease.

The clonotype originates from a female donor with Graves disease. The source material was peripheral blood mononuclear cells (PBMCs), sampled when the disease was refractory, from a patient treated with antithyroid drugs. The V call is TRBV27, the J call TRBJ1-6; D uncertain. This CDR3 reads CASSPDVLGSLHF. DNA for the CDR3: TGTGCCAGCAGTCCTGACGTCCTCGGGTCCCTCCACTTT.